This T cell receptor (beta chain) was recovered during a study of Ad26.COV2.S vaccination and SARS-CoV-2 variants (dated by TCRdb to the early 2020s). For the wider study: Vaccine-arm donors came from COV1001, a multicentre, randomized, double-blind, placebo-controlled phase I-IIa trial of Ad26.COV2.S in healthy adults. Trial participants were randomized into five groups of five: low-dose or high-dose Ad26.COV2.S given once or twice, or placebo on both occasions. Ad26.COV2.S was administered intramuscularly at a dose of 5x10^10 or 1x10^11 viral particles, either as one shot or as two shots given 56 days apart. The TCR-sequenced set comprised around 30 samples: some 20 Ad26.COV2.S vaccine recipients, 5 placebo recipients and 8 SARS-CoV-2 convalescent individuals. Sequencing of the TCRbeta repertoire served to evaluate the specificity and breadth of SARS-CoV-2-reactive T cell receptors following Ad26.COV2.S vaccination. Throughout the experiments and outcome assessment, investigators stayed blinded to trial group allocation.

TCRbeta CDR3 regions were sequenced with the immunoSEQ Assay. After extraction, genomic DNA underwent amplification by bias-controlled multiplex PCR, followed by high-throughput sequencing. Concerning the study's data processing: To quantify the absolute abundance of each unique TCRbeta CDR3 region, sequences were collapsed and filtered. Usable DNA was measured by amplifying reference genes present in all nucleated cells, and TCRbeta template counts were normalized to that usable DNA to estimate T cell fraction. Repertoire TCRs were annotated as SARS-CoV-2-specific when V gene, CDR3 amino acid sequence and J gene were exactly matched to a known reactive TCR set. The reference SARS-CoV-2 TCR set was obtained from MIRA and was filtered for enrichment in COVID-19-positive ImmuneCODE repertoires, whereby public or cross-reactive TCRs were removed. Drawing on the MIRA antigens, annotated TCRs were analysed further at the level of specific ORF or position within ORF. Depth was the summed frequency of annotated unique rearrangements, while breadth was defined as annotated unique rearrangements over total unique productive rearrangements. Group comparisons of TCR breadth used two-sided Wilcoxon rank-sum tests. TCRdb took this table from immuneACCESS and kept in-frame rearrangements with V and J called. Such tables lack part of the clones; where checked against another copy, unresolved V genes explain under half of the gap, and the rest is unexplained. That table gives V, J and clone size, and the DNA gave D and trimming. A total of some 390,000 clones appear in this sample, around nine tenths of them only once. 3.5% of the sample is in the top ten clones.

The CDR3, cysteine through phenylalanine, is 13 amino acids long. CDR3 DNA is the only sequence kept; it has 39 bases, read in frame from the first base. In the germline V gene, CDR1 corresponds to MNHEY and CDR2 to SVGEGT. The junction shows trimming of 4 bases on V and 5 bases on J, plus 9 bases between the germline ends. About this clone itself: No antigen is known for it. The input lacks base qualities; no much larger clone sits a single base away.

Interpreted using the paper, the treatment or condition label stands for: around 19 received Ad26.COV2.S at low or high dose, single or two shots; roughly 5 received placebo; per-sample allocation not given. Repertoires of vaccine and placebo recipients were sequenced from samples collected on day 63 after the first injection. Between 29 July and 7 August 2020, Cohort 1b enrolled approximately 26 adults aged 18-55 years at one site in Boston, USA. As a vaccine, Ad26.COV2.S was a replication-incompetent adenovirus type 26 vector that expressed a prefusion-stabilized SARS-CoV-2 spike protein derived from the original Wuhan strain. Overall study outcomes, separate from this receptor: Ad26.COV2.S recipients had higher spike-specific TCR breadth than placebo recipients (P = 0.0014). Vaccine and placebo recipients had similar non-spike TCR breadth, a finding consistent with the vaccine containing only spike. After vaccination, spike-specific CD8+ and CD4+ T cell responses were reported to show substantial breadth. The authors noted that the TCR breadth and depth analyses may have underestimated total T cell responses. The study lacked the statistical power to compare responses across vaccine doses or regimens.

This sample comprised peripheral blood, obtained in a trial of Ad26.COV2.S vaccine versus placebo. The V and J genes are TRBV6-2 or TRBV6-3 and TRBJ1-5; D gene: possibly TRBD1, on 5 matching bases. This TCR came from a person aged 18 to 65 who received the Ad26.COV2.S COVID-19 vaccine or a placebo. The nucleotide sequence is given as TGTGCCAGCAGTTGGGACGGCTATCAGCCCCAGCATTTT. It specifies CASSWDGYQPQHF.